Listed below are T cell receptor beta chains from one sample, sequenced in a study. TCRdb analysed the multiplex PCR reads with MiXCR anew, one entry per CDR3 protein. Among approximately 1,100 distinct CDR3 sequences listed, 6.5% to 7% were seen once. Source material: memory CD4+ T cells sorted from blood. The receptors derive from a female donor with breast cancer. CDR3s include the opening cysteine and the closing phenylalanine or tryptophan. D genes are given only for firm matches. Size values are once, few and many counts, or a class for expanded clones, and some rows have none.

TRBJ1-2 medium-sized TRBV12-3/TRBV12-4 TRBD1 CASSPGQYNYGYTF TGTGCCAGCAGTCCGGGACAGTATAACTATGGCTACACCTTC
TRBJ1-2 medium-sized TRBV12-3/TRBV12-4 - CASSSDVGHGGYTF TGTGCCAGCAGTTCGGACGTGGGCCACGGCGGCTACACCTTC
TRBJ1-2 few TRBV12-3/TRBV12-4 - CASSFQNYGYTF TGTGCCAGCAGTTTCCAGAACTATGGCTACACCTTC
TRBJ1-2 medium-sized TRBV12-3/TRBV12-4 - CASSRLFGYTF TGTGCCAGCAGCCGACTCTTTGGCTACACCTTC
TRBJ1-2 medium-sized TRBV12-3/TRBV12-4 TRBD1 CASSLLPGQGIDGYTF TGTGCCAGCAGTCTCTTACCCGGACAGGGGATTGATGGCTACACCTTC
TRBJ1-2 large TRBV12-3/TRBV12-4 - CASSPDRAPKGYTF TGTGCCAGCAGTCCCGACAGAGCGCCTAAAGGCTACACCTTC
TRBJ1-2 medium-sized TRBV12-3/TRBV12-4 - CASSLLTRNYGYTF TGTGCCAGCAGCCTCCTCACACGGAACTATGGCTACACCTTC
TRBJ1-2 medium-sized TRBV12-3/TRBV12-4 TRBD1 CASSRTGAYGYTF TGTGCCAGCAGCCGAACAGGGGCCTATGGCTACACCTTC
TRBJ1-2 medium-sized TRBV12-3/TRBV12-4 - CASSLASSGRGYTF TGTGCCAGCAGTTTAGCATCCTCCGGCCGTGGCTACACCTTC
TRBJ1-2 - TRBV12-3/TRBV12-4 TRBD1 CASSPTGNQRRYTF TGTGCCAGCAGCCCGACAGGGAATCAACGTCGCTACACCTTC
TRBJ1-2 large TRBV12-3/TRBV12-4 - CASSFRDIGYTF TGTGCCAGCAGTTTTCGGGACATAGGCTACACCTTC
TRBJ1-2 - TRBV12-3/TRBV12-4 - CASSPTGYGYTF TGTGCCAGCAGCCCGACAGGTTATGGCTACACCTTC
TRBJ1-2 medium-sized TRBV12-3/TRBV12-4 - CASVRDTLRGYTF TGTGCCAGCGTCCGGGACACCCTAAGGGGCTACACCTTC
TRBJ1-2 medium-sized TRBV12-3/TRBV12-4 - CASTGANRNYGYTF TGTGCCAGCACAGGGGCCAACCGTAACTATGGCTACACCTTC
TRBJ1-2 large TRBV12-3/TRBV12-4 - CASSPANYGYTF TGTGCCAGCAGCCCGGCAAACTATGGCTACACCTTC
TRBJ1-2 medium-sized TRBV12-3/TRBV12-4 TRBD1 CASTRDSEGYTF TGTGCCAGCACGCGGGACAGCGAAGGCTACACCTTC
TRBJ1-2 large TRBV12-3/TRBV12-4 TRBD1 CASSLADRDGYTF TGTGCCAGCAGTTTAGCAGACAGGGACGGCTACACCTTC
TRBJ1-2 large TRBV12-3/TRBV12-4 - CASRDSPVNYGYTF TGTGCCAGCAGAGACAGTCCCGTGAACTATGGCTACACCTTC
TRBJ1-2 medium-sized TRBV12-3/TRBV12-4 TRBD1 CASSYTGVDYGYTF TGTGCCAGCAGTTACACAGGGGTGGACTATGGCTACACCTTC
TRBJ1-2 - TRBV12-3/TRBV12-4 - CASARWGRANYGYTF TGTGCCAGCGCCAGATGGGGCAGAGCTAACTATGGCTACACCTTC
TRBJ1-2 medium-sized TRBV12-3/TRBV12-4 - CASSFSGQNYGYTF TGTGCCAGCAGTTTCAGTGGGCAAAACTATGGCTACACCTTC
TRBJ1-2 large TRBV12-3/TRBV12-4 TRBD1 CASSRTGNYGYTF TGTGCCAGCAGCCGGACAGGGAACTATGGCTACACCTTC
TRBJ1-2 large TRBV12-3/TRBV12-4 - CASSLAVDFYGYTF TGTGCCAGCAGTTTAGCAGTGGACTTTTATGGCTACACCTTC
TRBJ1-2 medium-sized TRBV12-3/TRBV12-4 - CASSRDGDYGYTF TGTGCCAGCTCCAGGGACGGTGACTATGGCTACACCTTC
TRBJ1-2 large TRBV12-3/TRBV12-4 - CASSPRANYGYTF TGTGCCAGCAGTCCGAGAGCTAACTATGGCTACACCTTC
TRBJ1-2 medium-sized TRBV12-3/TRBV12-4 - CASSLAPRNPGYTF TGTGCCAGCAGTTTAGCGCCAAGGAACCCTGGCTACACCTTC
TRBJ1-2 medium-sized TRBV12-3/TRBV12-4 - CASSLEQGVKGYTF TGTGCCAGCAGCCTTGAACAGGGTGTTAAGGGCTACACCTTC
TRBJ1-2 medium-sized TRBV12-3/TRBV12-4 - CASTPQASNYGYTF TGTGCCAGCACCCCACAGGCGTCTAACTATGGCTACACCTTC
TRBJ1-2 medium-sized TRBV12-3/TRBV12-4 - CASSLGAEDYGYTF TGTGCCAGCAGTTTAGGAGCGGAGGACTATGGCTACACCTTC
TRBJ1-2 medium-sized TRBV12-3/TRBV12-4 - CASRPGQANYGYTF TGTGCCAGCAGGCCGGGACAAGCTAACTATGGCTACACCTTC
TRBJ1-2 medium-sized TRBV12-3/TRBV12-4 TRBD1 CASSKGQTYGYTF TGTGCCAGCAGTAAGGGACAGACCTATGGCTACACCTTC
TRBJ1-2 large TRBV12-3/TRBV12-4 - CASSLGVDGYTF TGTGCCAGCAGTCTGGGTGTAGATGGCTACACCTTC
TRBJ1-2 large TRBV12-3/TRBV12-4 TRBD1 CAISGTEYGYTF TGTGCCATCTCCGGGACAGAGTATGGCTACACCTTC
TRBJ1-2 large TRBV12-3/TRBV12-4 TRBD1 CASSFGTDNYGYTF TGTGCCAGCAGTTTCGGGACAGACAACTATGGCTACACCTTC
TRBJ1-2 large TRBV12-3/TRBV12-4 - CASSATQGDYGYTF TGTGCCAGCAGCGCTACCCAGGGAGACTATGGCTACACCTTC
TRBJ1-2 large TRBV12-3/TRBV12-4 - CASSYQVYYGYTF TGTGCCAGCAGTTATCAGGTTTACTATGGCTACACCTTC
TRBJ1-2 medium-sized TRBV12-3/TRBV12-4 - CASSLQGIPYGYTF TGTGCCAGCAGTTTACAGGGTATCCCCTATGGCTACACCTTC
TRBJ1-2 large TRBV12-3/TRBV12-4 TRBD1 CASSLAWDRPNYGYTF TGTGCCAGCAGTTTAGCCTGGGACAGGCCAAACTATGGCTACACCTTC
TRBJ1-2 once TRBV12-3/TRBV12-4 TRBD1 CASSEPTGYGYTF TGTGCCAGCAGCGAACCGACAGGGTATGGCTACACCTTC
TRBJ1-2 large TRBV12-3/TRBV12-4 - CASSLLESYGYTF TGTGCCAGCAGTTTATTAGAGAGTTATGGCTACACCTTC
TRBJ1-2 medium-sized TRBV12-3/TRBV12-4 - CASSLLAGANYGYTF TGTGCCAGCAGTTTACTCGCAGGGGCGAACTATGGCTACACCTTC
TRBJ1-2 medium-sized TRBV12-3/TRBV12-4 - CASSSGDGYTF TGTGCCAGCAGTTCCGGAGATGGCTACACCTTC
TRBJ1-2 medium-sized TRBV12-3/TRBV12-4 TRBD1 CASSSSRQGLYGYTF TGTGCCAGCAGTTCCTCCCGACAGGGCCTCTATGGCTACACCTTC
TRBJ1-2 large TRBV12-3/TRBV12-4 TRBD1 CASRLRGDSLYGYTF TGTGCCAGCAGGCTAAGAGGGGACAGCCTCTATGGCTACACCTTC
TRBJ1-2 medium-sized TRBV12-3/TRBV12-4 - CASSSEVAAYGYTF TGTGCCAGCAGTTCTGAGGTGGCAGCTTATGGCTACACCTTC
TRBJ1-2 large TRBV12-3/TRBV12-4 - CASRSTANYGYTF TGTGCCAGCAGGTCGACAGCTAACTATGGCTACACCTTC
TRBJ1-2 - TRBV12-3/TRBV12-4 - CASRATDYGYTF TGTGCCAGCAGAGCGACAGACTATGGCTACACCTTC
TRBJ1-2 medium-sized TRBV12-3/TRBV12-4 - CASSLIFVWQLNPNYGYTF TGTGCCAGCAGTTTAATTTTCGTATGGCAGTTAAATCCTAACTATGGCTACACCTTC
TRBJ1-2 large TRBV12-3/TRBV12-4 - CASSYIQYSGYTF TGTGCCAGCAGTTACATACAGTACTCGGGCTACACCTTC
TRBJ1-2 medium-sized TRBV12-3/TRBV12-4 TRBD1 CASSLLTDRDYGYTF TGTGCCAGCAGTTTACTTACCGACAGGGACTATGGCTACACCTTC
TRBJ1-2 large TRBV12-3/TRBV12-4 - CASSLRGSYGYTF TGTGCCAGCAGTTTGCGGGGTTCTTATGGCTACACCTTC
TRBJ1-2 medium-sized TRBV12-3/TRBV12-4 - CASRPPGQDHYGYTF TGTGCCAGCAGACCTCCGGGACAAGACCATTATGGCTACACCTTC